What follows are 6 T cell receptor beta chains derived from one specimen sequenced in a study of T cell responses to AZD1222 COVID-19 vaccine. TCRdb keeps only in-frame clones here, not all; method: immunoSEQ multiplex PCR. The sample carries 110,000 to 150,000 clones, 90% to 95% recorded once. The sequences come from peripheral blood, collected on day 0 of AZD1222 vaccination. These receptors were taken from an adult in good health.

The rearrangement uses TRBV3-1 (or the pseudogene TRBV3-2) and TRBJ2-7; D is ambiguous. CDR1 is LGHDT, CDR2 YNNKEL, per germline (reference sequence). The CDR3 loop spans 17 amino acids. With 3 bases removed from V and 1 base from J, the gap between germline ends came to 19 bases. CDR3 in DNA: TGTGCCAGCAGCCAGGGTCGTCCCGGCAGCTTTTCCTACGAGCAGTACTTC. It yields the protein CASSQGRPGSFSYEQYF.

The J gene is TRBJ1-1, the V gene TRBV5-5; the D gene is possibly TRBD1 (5 bases). Trimming left V 6 bases short and J 1 base short, with 22 bases between. There are 17 residues in the CDR3. Germline values: CDR1 SGHKS, CDR2 YYEKEE (reference sequence). DNA of the CDR3: TGTGCCAGCAAGTCCGCAGGGAGTGGATCAACGAACACTGAAGCTTTCTTT. The encoded protein is CASKSAGSGSTNTEAFF.

The chain recombines TRBV27 with TRBJ2-7, with 7 bases lining up with TRBD1. V was clipped by 9 bases and J by 6 bases; unmatched bases: 8. This CDR3 is 12 amino acids long. Germline V gives CDR1 MNHEY, CDR2 SMNVEV (reference sequence). The CDR3 DNA sequence: TGTGCCAGTCAACAGGGGCCGGGCGAGCAGTACTTC. Its protein product is CASQQGPGEQYF.

The CDR3 loop is CASSLVSGLAFF. CDR3 DNA: TGTGCCAGCAGTTTGGTCTCGGGCTTAGCTTTCTTT. The chain links TRBV12-3 or TRBV12-4 to TRBJ1-1; D gene uncertain. Trimming removed 3 bases from V and 10 bases from J, with 12 bases in between. CDR3 size: 12 residues.

The chain carries TRBV10-3 and TRBJ2-3; maybe TRBD1 (8 bases). The germline V and J ends were trimmed by 11 bases and 2 bases, with 20 bases remaining between them. CDR3 size: 15 residues. Germline V lookup: CDR1 ENHRY, CDR2 SYGVKD. The CDR3 reads CAARGGDRTTDTQYF. In DNA form, the CDR3 reads TGTGCCGCAAGAGGGGGGGACAGGACCACAGATACGCAGTATTTT.

This chain's CDR3 is CASSIVAGSGANVLTF. In DNA form, the CDR3 reads TGTGCCAGTAGTATAGTCGCAGGCTCTGGGGCCAACGTCCTGACTTTC. This chain links TRBV19 with TRBJ2-6; no definite D call. Germline assignment: CDR1 LNHDA and CDR2 SQIVND (reference sequence). Trimming took off 1 base at V and 0 bases at J, with 7 bases between the two ends. The CDR3 sequence is 16 residues long.